The clone carrying this T cell receptor (beta chain) has more than one count but fewer than ten. Authors' methods: Estimated nucleated cell counts came from reference gene primer amplification. Clones were read by immunoSEQ multiplex PCR, and TCRdb kept only the in-frame ones, dropping some. V, J and clone size derive from that table, while D and trimming were established from the DNA sequence. Here the sample spans approximately 100,000 clones, 70% to 90% being singletons. These data are taken from a study of blood T cell repertoires in COVID-19. Turning to the study itself: PBMCs, B-cell-depleted T cells, or T cells were the source of the cDNA or gDNA that made up the material.

Trimming removed 0 bases from V and 3 bases from J; junction bases left unmatched: 2. The germline V gene has CDR1 SGHRS and CDR2 YFSETQ. This CDR3 spans 15 amino acids. The clonotype was recovered from a human donor in a cohort sampled during active COVID-19. Material for sequencing was peripheral blood. The chain carries TRBV5-1 and TRBJ2-3; 9 bases fit TRBD2. CDR3 region: CASSLDAGGTDTQYF. The CDR3 nucleotides are TGCGCCAGCAGCTTGGACGCGGGGGGGACAGATACGCAGTATTTT.